The clone carrying this T cell receptor beta chain was observed at least ten times. Its cognate antigen is unknown. This CDR3 is 16 amino acids long. The V segment lost 3 bases and the J segment 3 bases; nucleotides outside the gene matches: 7. CDR1 and CDR2 (germline): MNHEY, SVGEGT. This sample was taken from a study of naive and memory T cell subsets. Study-wide findings and caveats: In naive cells, over 90% of TCR sequences were seen only once.

From the second PCR step, alpha and beta chains were amplified apart. Four subsets defined by CD45RA and CD27 were sorted after CD3, CD4, CD8 and live/dead staining. The beta constant-region primer was an equimolar mix of two oligonucleotides covering TRBC1 and TRBC2. Ligated cDNA was amplified by four rounds of PCR with nested alpha and beta constant-region primers and SP2. Ligation attached a single-stranded oligonucleotide with a 12-nucleotide UMI and the SP2 primer to the cDNA 3' end. From the UMI-ligation and nested PCR reads, TCRdb called clonotypes with MiXCR, one entry per CDR3 protein. The sample has around 110,000 distinct CDR3 sequences; around a third are singletons.

Sequencing input: central memory CD4+ T cells from blood. The chain combines TRBV6-2 or TRBV6-3 with TRBJ2-3, with 9 bases lining up with TRBD2. This receptor was taken from a human donor in good health. The CDR3 spells CASSYGLAGRTDTQYF. As DNA, the CDR3 is TGTGCCAGCAGTTATGGTCTAGCGGGAAGGACAGATACGCAGTATTTT.